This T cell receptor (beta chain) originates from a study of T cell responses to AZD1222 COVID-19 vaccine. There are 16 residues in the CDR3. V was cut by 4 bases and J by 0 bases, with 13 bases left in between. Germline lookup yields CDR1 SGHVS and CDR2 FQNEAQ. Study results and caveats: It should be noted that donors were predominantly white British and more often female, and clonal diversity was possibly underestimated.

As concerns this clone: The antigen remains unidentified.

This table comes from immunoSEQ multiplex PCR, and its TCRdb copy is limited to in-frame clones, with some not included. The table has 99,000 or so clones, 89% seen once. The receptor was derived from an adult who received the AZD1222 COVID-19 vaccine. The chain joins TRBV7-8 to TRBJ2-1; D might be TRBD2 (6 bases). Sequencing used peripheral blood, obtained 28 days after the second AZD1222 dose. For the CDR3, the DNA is TGTGCCAGCAGCTCACCGGGTAGCGGCTCCTACAATGAGCAGTTCTTC. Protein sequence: CASSSPGSGSYNEQFF. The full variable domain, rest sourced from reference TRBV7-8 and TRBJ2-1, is GAGVSQSPRYKVAKRGQDVALRCDPISGHVSLFWYQQALGQGPEFLTYFQNEAQLDKSGLPSDRFFAERPEGSVSTLKIQRTQQEDSAVYLCASSSPGSGSYNEQFFGPGTRLTVL.